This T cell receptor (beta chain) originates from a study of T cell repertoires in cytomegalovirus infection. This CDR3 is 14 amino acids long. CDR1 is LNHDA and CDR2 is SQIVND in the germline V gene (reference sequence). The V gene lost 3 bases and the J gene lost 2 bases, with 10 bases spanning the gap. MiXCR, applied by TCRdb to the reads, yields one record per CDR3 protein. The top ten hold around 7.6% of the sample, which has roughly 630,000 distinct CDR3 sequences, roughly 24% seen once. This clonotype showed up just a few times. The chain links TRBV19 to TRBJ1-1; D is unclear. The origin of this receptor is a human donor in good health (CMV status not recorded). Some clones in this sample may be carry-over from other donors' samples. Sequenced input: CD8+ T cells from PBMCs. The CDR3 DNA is TGTGCCAGTAGTATTGAACAGTTTAACACTGAAGCTTTCTTT. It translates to CASSIEQFNTEAFF.